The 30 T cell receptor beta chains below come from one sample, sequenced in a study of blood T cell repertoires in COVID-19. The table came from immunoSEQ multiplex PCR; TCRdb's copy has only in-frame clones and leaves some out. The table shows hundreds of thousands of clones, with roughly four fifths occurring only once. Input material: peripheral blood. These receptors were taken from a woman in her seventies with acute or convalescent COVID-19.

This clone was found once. In DNA form, the CDR3 reads TGTGCCAGTAGTATTAAGGCGGGGGGGCAAGATACGCAGTATTTT. Translating it yields CASSIKAGGQDTQYF. The chain couples TRBV19 to TRBJ2-3; 9 bases line up with TRBD2. Germline V gene lookup returns CDR1 LNHDA and CDR2 SQIVND (reference sequence). V lost 3 bases to trimming and J lost 5 bases; unmatched junction nucleotides: 6. The length of the CDR3 is 15 residues.

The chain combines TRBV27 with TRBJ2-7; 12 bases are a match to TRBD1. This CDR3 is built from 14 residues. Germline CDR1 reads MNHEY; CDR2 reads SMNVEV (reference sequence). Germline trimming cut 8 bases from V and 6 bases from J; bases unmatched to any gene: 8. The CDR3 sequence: CASFGPGQGAEQYF. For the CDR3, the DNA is TGTGCCAGCTTCGGACCGGGACAGGGGGCCGAGCAGTACTTC.

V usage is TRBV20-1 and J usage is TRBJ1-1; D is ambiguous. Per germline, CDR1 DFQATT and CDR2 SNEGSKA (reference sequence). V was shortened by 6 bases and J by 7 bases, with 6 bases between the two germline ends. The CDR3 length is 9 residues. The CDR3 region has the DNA TGCAGTGCACGGGATGAAGCTTTCTTT. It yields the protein CSARDEAFF.

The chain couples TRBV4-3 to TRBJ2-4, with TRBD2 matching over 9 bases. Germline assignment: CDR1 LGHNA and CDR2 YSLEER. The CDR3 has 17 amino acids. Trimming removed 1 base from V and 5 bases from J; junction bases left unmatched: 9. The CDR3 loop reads CASSQGARAGGQNIQYF. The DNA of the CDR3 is TGCGCCAGCAGCCAAGGGGCCAGGGCGGGAGGGCAAAACATTCAGTACTTC.

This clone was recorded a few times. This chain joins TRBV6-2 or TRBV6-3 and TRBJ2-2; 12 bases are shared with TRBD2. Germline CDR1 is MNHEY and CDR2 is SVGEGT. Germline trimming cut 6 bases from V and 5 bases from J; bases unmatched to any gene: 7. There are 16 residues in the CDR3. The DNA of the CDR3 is TGTGCCAGCAGCCGACTAGCGGGGGCCTGGACCGGGGAGCTGTTTTTT. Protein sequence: CASSRLAGAWTGELFF.

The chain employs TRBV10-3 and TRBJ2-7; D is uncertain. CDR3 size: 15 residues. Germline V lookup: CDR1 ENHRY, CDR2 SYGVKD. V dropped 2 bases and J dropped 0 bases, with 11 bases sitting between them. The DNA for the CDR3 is TGTGCCATCAGTGAGCCCGACACGATCTCCTACGAGCAGTACTTC. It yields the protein CAISEPDTISYEQYF.

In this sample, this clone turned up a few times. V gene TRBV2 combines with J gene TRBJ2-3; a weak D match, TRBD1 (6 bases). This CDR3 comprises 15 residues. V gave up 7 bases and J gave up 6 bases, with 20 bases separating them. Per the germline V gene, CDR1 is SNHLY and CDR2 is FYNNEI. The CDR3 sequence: CASKPRDTLYDTQYF. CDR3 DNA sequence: TGTGCCAGCAAACCCAGGGACACCCTGTACGATACGCAGTATTTT.

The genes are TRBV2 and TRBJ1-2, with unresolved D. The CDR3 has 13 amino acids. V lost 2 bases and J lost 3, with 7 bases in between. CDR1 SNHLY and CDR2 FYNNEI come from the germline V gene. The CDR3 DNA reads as TGTGCCAGCAGTGAATGGCAGGACTATGGCTACACCTTC. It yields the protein CASSEWQDYGYTF.

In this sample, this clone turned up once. The CDR3: CASSPGTSGGERETQYF. The CDR3 nucleotides read TGCGCCAGCAGCCCAGGGACTAGCGGGGGAGAAAGAGAGACCCAGTACTTC. The chain is built from TRBV4-1 and TRBJ2-5; 14 bases line up with TRBD2. The CDR3 totals 17 residues. The germline CDR1 and CDR2 sequences are MGHRA and YSYEKL. V trimming: 4 bases; J trimming: 4 bases; junction bases outside the gene matches: 8.

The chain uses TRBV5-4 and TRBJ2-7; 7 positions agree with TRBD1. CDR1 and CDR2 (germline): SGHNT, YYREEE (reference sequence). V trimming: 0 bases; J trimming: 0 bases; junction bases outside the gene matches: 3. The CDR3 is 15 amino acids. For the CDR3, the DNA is TGTGCCAGCAGCTTGGGGACAGGTAGCTCCTACGAGCAGTACTTC. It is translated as CASSLGTGSSYEQYF.

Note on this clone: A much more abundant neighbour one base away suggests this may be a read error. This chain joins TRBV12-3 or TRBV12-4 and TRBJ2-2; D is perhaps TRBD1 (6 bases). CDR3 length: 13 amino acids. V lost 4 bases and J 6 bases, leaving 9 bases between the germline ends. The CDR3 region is CASSYREPGELFF. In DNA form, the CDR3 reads TGTGCCAGCAGTTACAGGGAGCCCGGGGAGCTGTTTTTT.

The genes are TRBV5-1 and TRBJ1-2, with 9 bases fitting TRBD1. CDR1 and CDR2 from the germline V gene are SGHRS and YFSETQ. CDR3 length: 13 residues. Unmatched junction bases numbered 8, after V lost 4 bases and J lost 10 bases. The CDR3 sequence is CASSPGQGRVYTF. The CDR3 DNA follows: TGCGCCAGCAGCCCGGGACAGGGAAGGGTCTACACCTTC.

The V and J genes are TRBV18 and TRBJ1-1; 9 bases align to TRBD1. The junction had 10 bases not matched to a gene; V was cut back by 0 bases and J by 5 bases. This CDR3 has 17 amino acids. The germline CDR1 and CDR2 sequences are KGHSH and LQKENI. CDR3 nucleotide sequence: TGTGCCAGCTCACCACCAACGACAGGGGGGTTAAAGACTGAAGCTTTCTTT. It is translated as CASSPPTTGGLKTEAFF.

The CDR3 bases are TGTGCCAGCAGCTTACAGGGGGGAACTAATGAAAAACTGTTTTTT. This translates into CASSLQGGTNEKLFF. V and J are TRBV5-5 and TRBJ1-4, with 8 bases that match TRBD1. V lost 2 bases to trimming and J lost 1 base; unmatched junction nucleotides: 1. This CDR3 is 15 amino acids long. Germline V gene lookup returns CDR1 SGHKS and CDR2 YYEKEE (reference sequence).

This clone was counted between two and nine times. CDR3 region: CASSIDGRRRFRSEQYF. CDR3 nucleotide sequence: TGTGCCAGTAGTATAGATGGGAGGCGAAGGTTCCGTTCCGAGCAGTACTTC. The J gene is TRBJ2-7, the V gene TRBV19; a weak D match, TRBD2 (6 bases). The germline CDR1 and CDR2 sequences are LNHDA and SQIVND (reference sequence). Trimming pared 0 bases from V and 6 bases from J, leaving 21 bases between. There are 17 residues in the CDR3.

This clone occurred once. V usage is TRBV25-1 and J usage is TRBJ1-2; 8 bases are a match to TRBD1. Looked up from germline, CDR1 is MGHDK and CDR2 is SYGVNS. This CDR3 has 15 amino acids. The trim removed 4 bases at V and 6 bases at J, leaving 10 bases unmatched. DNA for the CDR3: TGTGCCAGCAGTGCCTACCAGGGGGCGGGGGATGGCTACACCTTC. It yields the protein CASSAYQGAGDGYTF.

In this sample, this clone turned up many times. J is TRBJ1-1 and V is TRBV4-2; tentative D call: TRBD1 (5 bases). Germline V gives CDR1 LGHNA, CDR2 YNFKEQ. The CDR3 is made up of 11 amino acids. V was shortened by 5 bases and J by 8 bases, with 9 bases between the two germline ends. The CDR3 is CASSKHREAFF. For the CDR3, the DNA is TGTGCCAGCAGCAAACACAGGGAAGCTTTCTTT.

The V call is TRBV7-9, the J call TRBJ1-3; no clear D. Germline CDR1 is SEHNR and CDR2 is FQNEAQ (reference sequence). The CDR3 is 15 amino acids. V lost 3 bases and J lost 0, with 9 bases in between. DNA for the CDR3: TGTGCCAGCAGCTTGGACGGACTCTCTGGAAACACCATATATTTT. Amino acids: CASSLDGLSGNTIYF.

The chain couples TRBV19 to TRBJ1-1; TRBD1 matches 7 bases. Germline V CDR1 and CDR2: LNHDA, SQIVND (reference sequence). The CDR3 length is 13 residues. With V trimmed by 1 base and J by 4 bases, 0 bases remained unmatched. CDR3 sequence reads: CASSIGQGTEAFF. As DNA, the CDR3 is TGTGCCAGTAGTATAGGACAGGGCACTGAAGCTTTCTTT.

As DNA, the CDR3 is TGCGCCAGCAGCTTGGGGGCAGGGGGCACTGAAGCTTTCTTT. As protein: CASSLGAGGTEAFF. The gene calls are TRBV5-1 and TRBJ1-1; 7 bases align to TRBD1. Germline assignment: CDR1 SGHRS and CDR2 YFSETQ. The CDR3 runs 14 residues. The ends lost 0 bases at V and 4 bases at J; junction bases unmatched: 3.

The CDR3 loop reads CASSLAGQAAYEQYF. For the CDR3, the DNA is TGCGCCAGCAGCTTGGCAGGACAGGCAGCCTACGAGCAGTACTTC. This chain joins TRBV5-1 and TRBJ2-7; 7 positions match TRBD1. The ends lost 0 bases at V and 2 bases at J; junction bases unmatched: 5. The CDR3 has 15 amino acids. CDR1 is SGHRS and CDR2 is YFSETQ in the germline V gene.

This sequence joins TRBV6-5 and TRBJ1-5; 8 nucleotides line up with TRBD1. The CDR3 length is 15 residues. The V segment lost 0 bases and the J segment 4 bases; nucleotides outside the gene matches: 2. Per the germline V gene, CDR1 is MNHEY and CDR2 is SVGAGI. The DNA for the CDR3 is TGTGCCAGCAGTTACTCTACAGGGGGAAATCAGCCCCAGCATTTT. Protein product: CASSYSTGGNQPQHF.

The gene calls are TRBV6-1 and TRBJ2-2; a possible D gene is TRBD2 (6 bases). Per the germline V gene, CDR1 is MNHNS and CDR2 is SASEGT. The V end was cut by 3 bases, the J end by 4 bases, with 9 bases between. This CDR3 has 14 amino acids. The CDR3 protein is CASSDDGGTGELFF. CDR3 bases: TGTGCCAGCAGTGATGACGGGGGCACCGGGGAGCTGTTTTTT.

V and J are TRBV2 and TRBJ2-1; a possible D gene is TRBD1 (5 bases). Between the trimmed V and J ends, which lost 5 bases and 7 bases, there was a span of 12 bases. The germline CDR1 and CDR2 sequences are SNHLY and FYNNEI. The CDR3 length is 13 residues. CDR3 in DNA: TGTGCCAGCAGTCTAGGGGTGGGTAATGAGCAGTTCTTC. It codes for CASSLGVGNEQFF.

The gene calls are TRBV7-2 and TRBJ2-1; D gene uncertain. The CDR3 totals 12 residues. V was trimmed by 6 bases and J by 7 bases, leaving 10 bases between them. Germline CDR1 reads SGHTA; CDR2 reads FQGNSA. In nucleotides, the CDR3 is TGTGCCAGCAGTCGCCACCGGAATGAGCAGTTCTTC. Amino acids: CASSRHRNEQFF.

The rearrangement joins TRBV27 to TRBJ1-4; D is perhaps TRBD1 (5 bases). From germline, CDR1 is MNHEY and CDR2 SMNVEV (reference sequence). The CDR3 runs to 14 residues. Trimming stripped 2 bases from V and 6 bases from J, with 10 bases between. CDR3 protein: CASSLAGDYEKLFF. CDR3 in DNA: TGTGCCAGCAGTTTAGCGGGGGATTATGAAAAACTGTTTTTT.

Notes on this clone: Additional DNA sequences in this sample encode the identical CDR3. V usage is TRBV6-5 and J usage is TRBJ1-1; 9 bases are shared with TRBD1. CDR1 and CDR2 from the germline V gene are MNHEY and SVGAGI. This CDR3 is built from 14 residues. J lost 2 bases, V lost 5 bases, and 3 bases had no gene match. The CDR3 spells CASSRDRVNTEAFF. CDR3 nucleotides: TGTGCCAGCAGTAGGGACAGGGTTAACACTGAAGCTTTCTTT.

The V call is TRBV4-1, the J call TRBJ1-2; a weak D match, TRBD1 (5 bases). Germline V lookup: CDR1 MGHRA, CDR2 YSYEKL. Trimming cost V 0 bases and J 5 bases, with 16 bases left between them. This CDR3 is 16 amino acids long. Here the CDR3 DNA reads TGCGCCAGCAGCCAAGATACAGGTCGGCAGGCGTATGGCTACACCTTC. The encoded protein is CASSQDTGRQAYGYTF.

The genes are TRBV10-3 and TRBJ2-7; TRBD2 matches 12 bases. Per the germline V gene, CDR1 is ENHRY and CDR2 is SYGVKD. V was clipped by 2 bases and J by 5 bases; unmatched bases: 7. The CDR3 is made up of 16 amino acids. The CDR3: CAISEGLAGGQNEQYF. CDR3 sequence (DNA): TGTGCCATCAGTGAGGGTCTAGCGGGGGGGCAAAACGAGCAGTACTTC.

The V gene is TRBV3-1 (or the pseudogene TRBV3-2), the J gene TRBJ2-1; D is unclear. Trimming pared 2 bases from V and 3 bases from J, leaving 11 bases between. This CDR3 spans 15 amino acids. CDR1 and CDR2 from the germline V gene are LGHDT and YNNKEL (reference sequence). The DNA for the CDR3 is TGTGCCAGCAGCCAAAAGCTTGACAACTACAATGAGCAGTTCTTC. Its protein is CASSQKLDNYNEQFF.